The 10 T cell receptor beta chains given below trace back to one sample, sequenced in a study of yellow fever vaccine responses in identical twins. Each CDR3 protein is one row after TCRdb ran MiXCR on the RT-PCR reads. This table holds approximately 400 distinct CDR3 sequences, under 70% found once. Sequencing was performed on T cells from blood (PBMCs), unsorted or a sorted subset (not recorded which), taken before or after yellow fever vaccination (not recorded which). The receptors stem from a female donor who received the yellow fever vaccine.

The chain combines TRBV20-1 with TRBJ2-7; D gene ambiguous. V dropped 3 bases and J dropped 3 bases, with 6 bases sitting between them. This CDR3 spans 11 amino acids. CDR1 DFQATT and CDR2 SNEGSKA come from the germline V gene (reference sequence). The chain's CDR3 is CSARAHYEQYF. In nucleotides, the CDR3 is TGCAGTGCTAGGGCCCACTACGAGCAGTACTTC.

The sample holds a few counts of this clonotype. V is TRBV4-1 and J is TRBJ1-5; 7 positions agree with TRBD1. The CDR3 sequence is 13 residues long. With V trimmed by 3 bases and J by 5 bases, 1 base remained unmatched. CDR1 and CDR2 (germline): MGHRA, YSYEKL. CDR3 nucleotides: TGCGCCAGCAGCCAGGACAGGTATCAGCCCCAGCATTTT. Its protein product is CASSQDRYQPQHF.

The rearrangement links TRBV4-3 to TRBJ2-7; tentatively, D is TRBD2 (5 bases). The CDR3 is 16 residues long. The germline gives CDR1 LGHNA, CDR2 YSLEER. The ends were cut back, 0 bases at V and 1 base at J, with 13 bases in the middle. CDR3 sequence: CASSQDGGLRSYEQYF. The CDR3 DNA is TGCGCCAGCAGCCAAGATGGCGGGCTACGTTCCTACGAGCAGTACTTC.

The chain is built from TRBV6-2 or TRBV6-3 and TRBJ1-5, with no clear D. This CDR3 contains 14 residues. Trimming removed 2 bases from V and 4 bases from J, with 9 bases in between. The germline V gene has CDR1 MNHEY and CDR2 SVGEGT. The CDR3 spells CASSYGQVNQPQHF. CDR3 DNA sequence: TGTGCCAGCAGTTACGGGCAGGTTAATCAGCCCCAGCATTTT.

The J gene is TRBJ1-2, the V gene TRBV27; no clear D. V lost 2 bases and J 5 bases, leaving 9 bases between the germline ends. CDR1 MNHEY and CDR2 SMNVEV come from the germline V gene (reference sequence). This CDR3 spans 13 amino acids. Here the CDR3 reads CASSLGRTYGYTF. The CDR3 DNA reads TGTGCCAGCAGTTTAGGCAGAACGTATGGCTACACCTTC.

V usage is TRBV20-1 and J usage is TRBJ2-3; TRBD1 matches 10 bases. The CDR3 totals 15 residues. The germline V gene encodes CDR1 DFQATT and CDR2 SNEGSKA (reference sequence). After removal of 5 bases from V and 5 bases from J, the junction contained 10 bases not matched to a gene. As DNA, the CDR3 is TGCAGTGCTGTCGCCGGACAGGGGGATGTAGATACGCAGTATTTT. Translation gives CSAVAGQGDVDTQYF.

This clonotype has a handful of counts. The genes are TRBV4-3 and TRBJ1-1, with D uncertain. The V end lost 4 bases, the J end lost 1 base, and 7 bases lay between the germline ends. The CDR3 spans 13 residues. CDR1 and CDR2 (germline): LGHNA, YSLEER. This CDR3 is CASSPTENTEAFF. CDR3 coding DNA: TGCGCCAGCAGCCCTACGGAGAACACTGAAGCTTTCTTT.

The CDR3 here is CASSHNAKNTEAFF. In DNA form, the CDR3 reads TGCGCCAGCAGCCACAACGCCAAGAACACTGAAGCTTTCTTT. The chain joins TRBV4-3 to TRBJ1-1; D remains unclear. The germline CDR1 and CDR2 sequences are LGHNA and YSLEER. V was trimmed by 3 bases and J by 1 base, leaving 9 bases between them. This CDR3 has 14 amino acids.

This clonotype is judged hyperexpanded. The CDR3: CASSYGVMGTEAFF. For the CDR3, the DNA is TGTGCCAGCAGTTACGGGGTGATGGGAACTGAAGCTTTCTTT. The chain combines TRBV6-5 with TRBJ1-1; no definite D call. Germline values: CDR1 MNHEY, CDR2 SVGAGI. Trimming pared 2 bases from V and 5 bases from J, leaving 12 bases between. This CDR3 is built from 14 residues.

This chain links TRBV20-1 with TRBJ2-5; possible D gene TRBD2, 6 bases. V was shortened by 1 base and J by 2 bases, with 11 bases between the two germline ends. The CDR3 has 14 residues. Looked up from germline, CDR1 is DFQATT and CDR2 is SNEGSKA (reference sequence). This chain's CDR3 is CSARVSGLQETQYF. DNA for the CDR3: TGCAGTGCTAGAGTTAGCGGTTTACAAGAGACCCAGTACTTC.